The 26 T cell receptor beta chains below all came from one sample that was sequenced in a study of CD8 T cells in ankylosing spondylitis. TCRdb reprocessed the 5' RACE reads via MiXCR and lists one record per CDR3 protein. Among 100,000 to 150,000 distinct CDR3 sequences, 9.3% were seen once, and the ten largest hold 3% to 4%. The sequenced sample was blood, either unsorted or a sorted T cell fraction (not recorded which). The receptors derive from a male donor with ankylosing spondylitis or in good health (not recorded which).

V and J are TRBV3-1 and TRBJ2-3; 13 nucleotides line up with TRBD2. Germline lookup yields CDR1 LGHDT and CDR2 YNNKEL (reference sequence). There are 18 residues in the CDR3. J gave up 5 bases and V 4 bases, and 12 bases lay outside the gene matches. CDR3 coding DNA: TGTGCCAGCAGCCCCGACCCGGGACTAGCGGGAAATTTAGATACGCAGTATTTT. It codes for CASSPDPGLAGNLDTQYF.

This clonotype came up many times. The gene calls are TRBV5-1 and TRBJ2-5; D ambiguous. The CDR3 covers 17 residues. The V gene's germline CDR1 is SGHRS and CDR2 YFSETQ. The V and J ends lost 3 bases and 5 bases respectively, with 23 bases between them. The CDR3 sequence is CASSSPLTRSMLETQYF. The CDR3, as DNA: TGCGCCAGCAGCTCGCCCCTGACCAGATCTATGTTGGAGACCCAGTACTTC.

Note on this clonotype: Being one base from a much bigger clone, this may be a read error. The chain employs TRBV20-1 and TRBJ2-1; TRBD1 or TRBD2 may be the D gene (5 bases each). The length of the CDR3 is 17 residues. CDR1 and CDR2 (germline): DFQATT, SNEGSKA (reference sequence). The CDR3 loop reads CCASGLAEQEVDDEQFF. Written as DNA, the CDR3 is TGCTGTGCTAGTGGGCTGGCGGAACAGGAGGTTGATGATGAGCAGTTCTTC.

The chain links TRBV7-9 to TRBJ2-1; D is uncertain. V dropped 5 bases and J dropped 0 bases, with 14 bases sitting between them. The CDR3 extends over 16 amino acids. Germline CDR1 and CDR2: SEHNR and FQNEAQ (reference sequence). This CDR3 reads CASSRRPASSYNEQFF. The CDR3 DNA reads TGTGCCAGCAGCCGGAGACCAGCGAGCTCCTACAATGAGCAGTTCTTC.

CDR3 residues: CCARDRLAGGIDTQYF. DNA for the CDR3: TGCTGCGCTAGAGATAGGTTAGCGGGAGGTATTGATACGCAGTATTTT. The chain employs TRBV20-1 and TRBJ2-3; 10 nucleotides line up with TRBD2. Germline CDR1 is DFQATT and CDR2 is SNEGSKA (reference sequence). The CDR3 is 16 residues long.

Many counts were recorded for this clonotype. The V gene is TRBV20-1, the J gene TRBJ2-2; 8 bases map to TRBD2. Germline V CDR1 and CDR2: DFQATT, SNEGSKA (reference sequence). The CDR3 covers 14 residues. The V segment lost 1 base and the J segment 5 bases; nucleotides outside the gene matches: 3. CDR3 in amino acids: CSARGSGTTGELFF. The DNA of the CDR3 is TGCAGTGCTAGAGGTAGCGGGACGACCGGGGAGCTGTTTTTT.

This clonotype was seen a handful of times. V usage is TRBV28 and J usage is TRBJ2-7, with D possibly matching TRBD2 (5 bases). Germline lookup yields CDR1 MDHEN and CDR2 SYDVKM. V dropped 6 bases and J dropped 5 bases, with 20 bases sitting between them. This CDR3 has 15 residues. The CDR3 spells CASSVTPYGMDEQYF. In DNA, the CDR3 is TGTGCCAGCAGCGTAACTCCCTACGGGATGGACGAGCAGTACTTC.

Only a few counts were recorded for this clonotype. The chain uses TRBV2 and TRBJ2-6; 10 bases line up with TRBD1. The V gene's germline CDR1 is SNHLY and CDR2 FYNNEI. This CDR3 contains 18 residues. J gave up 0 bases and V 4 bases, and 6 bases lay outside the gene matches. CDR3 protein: CASSATGGLSSGANVLTF. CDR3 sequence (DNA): TGTGCCAGCAGTGCGACAGGGGGCCTATCCTCTGGGGCCAACGTCCTGACTTTC.

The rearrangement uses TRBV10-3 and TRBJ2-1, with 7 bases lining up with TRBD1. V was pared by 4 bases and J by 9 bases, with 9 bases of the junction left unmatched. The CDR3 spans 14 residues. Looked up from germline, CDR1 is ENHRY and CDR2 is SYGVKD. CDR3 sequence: CAISGTDRVGEQFF. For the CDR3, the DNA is TGTGCCATCAGTGGAACCGACAGGGTTGGTGAGCAGTTCTTC.

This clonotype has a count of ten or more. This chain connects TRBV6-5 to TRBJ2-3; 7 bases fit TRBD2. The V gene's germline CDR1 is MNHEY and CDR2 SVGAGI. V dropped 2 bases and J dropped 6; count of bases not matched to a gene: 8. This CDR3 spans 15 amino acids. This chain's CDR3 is CASSYNRGVGDTQYF. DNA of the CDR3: TGTGCCAGCAGTTACAACCGGGGGGTGGGGGATACGCAGTATTTT.

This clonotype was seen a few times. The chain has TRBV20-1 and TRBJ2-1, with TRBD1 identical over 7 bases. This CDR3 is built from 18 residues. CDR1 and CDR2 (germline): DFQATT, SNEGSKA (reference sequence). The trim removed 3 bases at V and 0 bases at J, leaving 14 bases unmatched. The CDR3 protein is CSARYPGGSLSSYNEQFF. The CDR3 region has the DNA TGCAGTGCTAGGTACCCAGGGGGTAGCCTGAGCTCCTACAATGAGCAGTTCTTC.

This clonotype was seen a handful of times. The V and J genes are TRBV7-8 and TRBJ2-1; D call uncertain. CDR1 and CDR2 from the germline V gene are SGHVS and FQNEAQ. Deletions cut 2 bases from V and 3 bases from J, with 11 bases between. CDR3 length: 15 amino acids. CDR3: CASSLLGNYYNEQFF. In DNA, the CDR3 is TGTGCCAGCAGCTTACTAGGGAACTACTACAATGAGCAGTTCTTC.

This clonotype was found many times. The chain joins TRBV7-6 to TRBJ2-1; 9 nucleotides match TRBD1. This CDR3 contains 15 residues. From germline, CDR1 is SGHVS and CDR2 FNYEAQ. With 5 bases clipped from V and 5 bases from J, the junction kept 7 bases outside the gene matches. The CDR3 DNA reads TGTGCCAGCAGCCAACCGGGACAGGGCAACAATGAGCAGTTCTTC. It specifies CASSQPGQGNNEQFF.

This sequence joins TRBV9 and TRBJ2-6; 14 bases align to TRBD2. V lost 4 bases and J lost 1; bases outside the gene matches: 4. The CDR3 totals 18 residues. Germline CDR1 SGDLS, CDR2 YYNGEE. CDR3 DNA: TGTGCCAGCAGCCAGACTAGCGGGAGGGGTTCTGGGGCCAACGTCCTGACTTTC. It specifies CASSQTSGRGSGANVLTF.

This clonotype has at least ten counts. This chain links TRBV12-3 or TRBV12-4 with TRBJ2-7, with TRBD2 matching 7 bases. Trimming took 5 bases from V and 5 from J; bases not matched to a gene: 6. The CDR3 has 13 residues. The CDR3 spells CASSAGTIHEQYF. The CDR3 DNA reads TGTGCCAGCAGTGCGGGGACTATACACGAGCAGTACTTC.

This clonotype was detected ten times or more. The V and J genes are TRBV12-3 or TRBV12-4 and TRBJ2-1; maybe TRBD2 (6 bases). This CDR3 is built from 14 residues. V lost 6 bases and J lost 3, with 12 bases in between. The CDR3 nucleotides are TGTGCCAGCAGACCGCGGGGCCTCTACAATGAGCAGTTCTTC. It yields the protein CASRPRGLYNEQFF.

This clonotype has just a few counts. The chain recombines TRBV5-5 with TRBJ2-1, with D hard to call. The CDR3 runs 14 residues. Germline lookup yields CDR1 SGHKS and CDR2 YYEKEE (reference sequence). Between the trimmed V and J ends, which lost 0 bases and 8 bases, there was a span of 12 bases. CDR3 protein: CASSLGALVDEQFF. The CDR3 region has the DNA TGTGCCAGCAGCTTGGGGGCCCTAGTGGATGAGCAGTTCTTC.

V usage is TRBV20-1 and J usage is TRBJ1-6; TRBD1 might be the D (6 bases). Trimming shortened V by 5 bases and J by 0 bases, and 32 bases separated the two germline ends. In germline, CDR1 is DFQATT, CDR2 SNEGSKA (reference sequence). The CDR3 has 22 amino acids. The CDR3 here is CSAPGAGRGLVGPSSYNSPLHF. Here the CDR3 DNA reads TGCAGTGCTCCGGGCGCGGGCAGGGGCCTGGTTGGACCGAGCTCCTATAATTCACCCCTCCACTTT.

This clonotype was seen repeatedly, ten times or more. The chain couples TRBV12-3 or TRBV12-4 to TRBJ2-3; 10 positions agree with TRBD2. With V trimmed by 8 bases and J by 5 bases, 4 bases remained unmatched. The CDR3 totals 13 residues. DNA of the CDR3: TGTGCCAGCGGTCCTAGCGGGAGAGATACGCAGTATTTT. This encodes CASGPSGRDTQYF.

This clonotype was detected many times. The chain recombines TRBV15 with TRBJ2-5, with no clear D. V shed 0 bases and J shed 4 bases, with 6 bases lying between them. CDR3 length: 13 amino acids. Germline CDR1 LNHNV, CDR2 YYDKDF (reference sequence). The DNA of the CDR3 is TGTGCCACCAGCAGAGATAAGGGAGAGACCCAGTACTTC. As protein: CATSRDKGETQYF.

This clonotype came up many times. CDR3 sequence (DNA): TGCAGCGCCACTAGCGGGATTACCTACGAGCAGTACTTC. Protein sequence: CSATSGITYEQYF. The genes are TRBV29-1 and TRBJ2-7, with 10 bases fitting TRBD2. J was trimmed by 2 bases and V by 7 bases; bases with no gene match: 5. Looked up from germline, CDR1 is SQVTM and CDR2 is ANQGSEA. This CDR3 has 13 amino acids.

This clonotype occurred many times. CDR3 loop: CASSLASGSGNEQFF. The CDR3, as DNA: TGTGCCAGCAGCTTAGCTAGCGGGAGTGGGAATGAGCAGTTCTTC. The rearrangement links TRBV7-2 to TRBJ2-1; 9 bases map to TRBD2. This CDR3 is built from 15 residues. CDR1 SGHTA and CDR2 FQGNSA come from the germline V gene. J gave up 7 bases and V 0 bases, and 4 bases lay outside the gene matches.

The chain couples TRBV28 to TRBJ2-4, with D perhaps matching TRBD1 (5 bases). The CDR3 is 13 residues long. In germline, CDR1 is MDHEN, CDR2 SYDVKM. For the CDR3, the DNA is TGTGCGGCAGGGCTTCTAGCCAAAAACATTCAGTACTTC. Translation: CAAGLLAKNIQYF.

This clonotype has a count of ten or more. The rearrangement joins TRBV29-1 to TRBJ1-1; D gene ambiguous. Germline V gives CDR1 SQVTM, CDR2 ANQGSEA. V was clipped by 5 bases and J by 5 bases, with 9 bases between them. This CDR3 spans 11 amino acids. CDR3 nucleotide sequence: TGCAGCGTTCGGCCAAGTACTGAAGCTTTCTTT. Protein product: CSVRPSTEAFF. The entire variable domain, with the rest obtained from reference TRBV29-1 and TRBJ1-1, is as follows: SAVISQKPSRDICQRGTSLTIQCQVDSQVTMMFWYRQQPGQSLTLIATANQGSEATYESGFVIDKFPISRPNLTFSTLTVSNMSPEDSSIYLCSVRPSTEAFFGQGTRLTVV.

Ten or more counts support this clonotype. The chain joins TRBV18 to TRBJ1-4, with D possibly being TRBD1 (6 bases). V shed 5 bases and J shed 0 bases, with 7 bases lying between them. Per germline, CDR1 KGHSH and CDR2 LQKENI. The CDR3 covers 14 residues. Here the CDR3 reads CASSKGATNEKLFF. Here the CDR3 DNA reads TGTGCCAGCTCAAAGGGGGCAACTAATGAAAAACTGTTTTTT.

CDR3 sequence (DNA): TGCGCCAGCAGCTTGGTCGTGACAGGGGCGATTAGCGGGAGATACAATGAGCAGTTCTTC. It yields the protein CASSLVVTGAISGRYNEQFF. This sequence joins TRBV5-1 and TRBJ2-1; tentatively, D is TRBD2 (9 bases). There are 20 residues in the CDR3. V lost 0 bases and J 4 bases, leaving 26 bases between the germline ends. The germline V gene encodes CDR1 SGHRS and CDR2 YFSETQ.